One TCR beta chain is described in this entry. In its sample, this clonotype was seen a few times. The specificity of this receptor is unknown. No quality values exist for individual bases; no much larger clone is one base distant. CDR1 and CDR2, per the germline V gene (reference sequence), are SEHNR and FQNEAQ. V is clipped by 1 base and J by 2 bases, and the sequence between their germline boundaries is 12 bases long. The CDR3 sequence holds 15 residues, the cysteine and phenylalanine included. Of the read, only the CDR3 DNA is kept; its 45 bases are in frame from base 1. The reads were generated on an Illumina HiSeq 1500. TCRdb trimmed the raw reads at Q25, called clones with MiXCR and kept productive beta chains. Each record represents a unique CDR3 protein, reported with the most common genes and DNA among its rows. The sample table holds roughly 200,000 distinct CDR3 sequences, of which roughly a sixth were seen once. Of the sample, approximately 25% falls within the top ten clones.

The sample belongs to a study of T cell repertoires in cytomegalovirus infection (dated by TCRdb to the late 2010s). About the full investigation: Because public TCR beta signatures pointed to carriage of CMV infection together with the matching HLA type, the HLA type of each donor mattered for the analysis. The study at large found these results: The ex vivo response was dominated by HLA-C-restricted CMV-specific TCR beta clonotypes, which also provided the single most frequent clonotype in two of eight donors. Cumulative frequency of public TCR beta family members discriminated carriers of CMV infection plus the relevant HLA type in this cohort and an independent approximately 340-donor cohort.

The chain is made from TRBV7-9 and TRBJ2-7, with no reliable assignment of the D segment. Sample: CD8+ T cells from PBMCs. The TCR originated in a human donor in good health (CMV status not recorded). Some clones in this sample may be carry-over from other donors' samples. This receptor carries the CDR3 CASSLGDSGTYEQYF. The sequence in DNA is TGTGCCAGCAGCTTAGGGGATTCAGGCACCTACGAGCAGTACTTC.